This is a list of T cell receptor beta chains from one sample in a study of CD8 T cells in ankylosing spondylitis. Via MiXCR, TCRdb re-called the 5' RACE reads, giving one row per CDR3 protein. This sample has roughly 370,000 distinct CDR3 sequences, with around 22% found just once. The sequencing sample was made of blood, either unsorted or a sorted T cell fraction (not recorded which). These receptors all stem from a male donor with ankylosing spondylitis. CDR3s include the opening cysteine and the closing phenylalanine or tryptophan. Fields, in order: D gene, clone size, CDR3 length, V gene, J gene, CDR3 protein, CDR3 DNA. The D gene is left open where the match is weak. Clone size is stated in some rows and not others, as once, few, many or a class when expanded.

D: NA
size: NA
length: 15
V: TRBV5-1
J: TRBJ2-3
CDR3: CASSLVGGYTDTQYF
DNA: TGCGCCAGCAGCTTGGTCGGCGGGTACACAGATACGCAGTATTTT

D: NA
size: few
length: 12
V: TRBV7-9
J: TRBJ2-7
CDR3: CASSEQSYEQYF
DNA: TGTGCCAGCAGCGAACAGTCCTACGAGCAGTACTTC

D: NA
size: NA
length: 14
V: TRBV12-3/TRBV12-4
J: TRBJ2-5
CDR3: CASSLPGPWETQYF
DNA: TGTGCCAGCAGTTTACCGGGGCCCTGGGAGACCCAGTACTTC

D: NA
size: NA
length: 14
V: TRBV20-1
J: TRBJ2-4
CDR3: CSARHEGAKNIQYF
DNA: TGCAGTGCTAGGCACGAAGGAGCCAAAAACATTCAGTACTTC

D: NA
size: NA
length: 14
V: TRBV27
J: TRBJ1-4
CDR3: CASRPGGGGEKLFF
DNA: TGTGCCAGCAGGCCTGGTGGGGGTGGGGAAAAACTGTTTTTT

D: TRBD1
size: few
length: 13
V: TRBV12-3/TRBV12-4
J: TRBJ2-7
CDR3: CASSKQGAGEQYF
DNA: TGTGCCAGCAGTAAGCAGGGGGCGGGGGAGCAGTACTTC

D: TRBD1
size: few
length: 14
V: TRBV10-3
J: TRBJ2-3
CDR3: CAIRTGQASDTQYF
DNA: TGTGCCATCAGAACGGGACAGGCGTCGGATACGCAGTATTTT

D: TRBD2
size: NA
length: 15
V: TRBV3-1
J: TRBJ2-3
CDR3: CASRRLAGNTDTQYF
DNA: TGTGCCAGCAGACGACTAGCGGGGAACACAGATACGCAGTATTTT

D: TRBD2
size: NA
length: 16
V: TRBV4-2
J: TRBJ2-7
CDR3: CASSQDQASGSYEQYF
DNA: TGTGCCAGCAGCCAAGATCAGGCTAGCGGGAGTTACGAGCAGTACTTC

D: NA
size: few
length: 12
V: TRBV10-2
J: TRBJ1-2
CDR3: CASSPSLSGYTF
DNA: TGCGCCAGCAGCCCGTCACTTTCGGGCTACACCTTC

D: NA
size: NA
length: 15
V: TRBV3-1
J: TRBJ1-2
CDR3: CASSQVPDSPSGYTF
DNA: TGTGCCAGCAGCCAGGTCCCGGACAGCCCGAGTGGCTACACCTTC

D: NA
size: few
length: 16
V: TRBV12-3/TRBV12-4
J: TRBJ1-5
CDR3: CASSLNLGGTNQPQHF
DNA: TGTGCCAGCAGTTTAAATCTGGGGGGAACAAATCAGCCCCAGCATTTT

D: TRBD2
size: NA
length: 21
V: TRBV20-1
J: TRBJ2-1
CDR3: CSARDLVQTSGILIGYNEQFF
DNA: TGCAGTGCTAGAGATCTAGTCCAGACTAGCGGGATCCTCATAGGATACAATGAGCAGTTCTTC

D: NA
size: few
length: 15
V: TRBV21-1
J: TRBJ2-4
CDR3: CASSTLTGAKNIQYF
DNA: TGTGCCAGCAGCACCCTGACCGGAGCCAAAAACATTCAGTACTTC

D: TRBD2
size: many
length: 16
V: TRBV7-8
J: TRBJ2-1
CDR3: CASSLEAGLRVNEQFF
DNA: TGTGCCAGCAGCTTAGAAGCGGGACTGCGAGTCAATGAGCAGTTCTTC

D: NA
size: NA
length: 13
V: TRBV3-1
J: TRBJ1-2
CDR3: CASTLTNVYGYTF
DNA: TGTGCCAGCACCCTCACCAATGTCTATGGCTACACCTTC

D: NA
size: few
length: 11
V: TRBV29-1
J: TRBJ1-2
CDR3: CSVGGWTLKTF
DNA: TGCAGCGTCGGGGGTTGGACCCTAAAAACCTTC

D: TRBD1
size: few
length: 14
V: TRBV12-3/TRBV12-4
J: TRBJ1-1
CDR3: CASRPAPGGTEAFF
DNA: TGTGCCAGCAGACCCGCCCCAGGGGGCACTGAAGCTTTCTTT

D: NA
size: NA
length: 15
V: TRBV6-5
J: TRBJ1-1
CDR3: CASSYHSGVNTEAFF
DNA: TGTGCCAGCAGTTACCATTCAGGGGTGAACACTGAAGCTTTCTTT

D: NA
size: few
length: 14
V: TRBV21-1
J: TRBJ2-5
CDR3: CASLQGQGRETQYF
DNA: TGTGCCAGCCTACAGGGACAGGGAAGGGAGACCCAGTACTTC

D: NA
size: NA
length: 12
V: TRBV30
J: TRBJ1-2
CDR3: CAWRVNPSGYTF
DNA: TGTGCCTGGAGAGTGAACCCATCGGGCTACACCTTC

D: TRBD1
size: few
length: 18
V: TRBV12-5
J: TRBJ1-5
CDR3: CASGHAGTANLGNQPQHF
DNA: TGTGCTAGTGGTCACGCCGGGACAGCAAATCTGGGCAATCAGCCCCAGCATTTT

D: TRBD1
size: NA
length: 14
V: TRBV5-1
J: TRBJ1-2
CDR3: CASSFGTGNYGYTF
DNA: TGCGCCAGCAGCTTCGGGACAGGGAACTATGGCTACACCTTC

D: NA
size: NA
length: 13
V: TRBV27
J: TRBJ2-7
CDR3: CASSLLPRGEQYF
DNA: TGTGCCAGCAGTTTACTCCCTCGGGGAGAGCAGTACTTC

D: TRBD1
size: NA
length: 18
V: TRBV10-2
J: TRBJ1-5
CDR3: CASSEIGTGAAQTQPQHF
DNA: TGCGCCAGCAGCGAGATTGGGACAGGGGCGGCGCAGACTCAGCCCCAGCATTTT

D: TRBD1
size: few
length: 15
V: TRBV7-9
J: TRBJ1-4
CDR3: CASSPGTGAYEKLFF
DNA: TGTGCCAGCAGCCCCGGGACAGGGGCTTATGAAAAACTGTTTTTT

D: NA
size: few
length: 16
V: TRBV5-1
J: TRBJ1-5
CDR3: CASSLAGGQGNQPQHF
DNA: TGCGCCAGCAGCTTGGCCGGAGGGCAGGGGAATCAGCCCCAGCATTTT

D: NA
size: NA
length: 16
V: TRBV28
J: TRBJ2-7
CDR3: CASSLLRLVMQYEQYF
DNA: TGTGCCAGCAGTTTACTTAGACTAGTAATGCAATACGAGCAGTACTTC

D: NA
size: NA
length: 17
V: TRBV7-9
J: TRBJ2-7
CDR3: CASSLARGQGSTYEQYF
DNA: TGTGCCAGCAGCTTAGCCCGGGGGCAGGGATCAACCTACGAGCAGTACTTC

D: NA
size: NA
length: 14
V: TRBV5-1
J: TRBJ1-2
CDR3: CASSFGGRSYGYTF
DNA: TGCGCCAGCAGCTTTGGGGGGCGCAGCTATGGCTACACCTTC

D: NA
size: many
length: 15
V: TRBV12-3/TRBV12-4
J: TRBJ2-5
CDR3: CASRARGGKQETQYF
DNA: TGTGCCAGCAGGGCGCGGGGAGGCAAACAAGAGACCCAGTACTTC

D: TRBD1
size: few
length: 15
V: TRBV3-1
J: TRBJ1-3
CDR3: CASSQDRGTGNTIYF
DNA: TGTGCCAGCAGCCAAGACAGGGGGACTGGAAACACCATATATTTT

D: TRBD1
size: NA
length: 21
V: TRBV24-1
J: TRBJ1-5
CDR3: CGTSDNMTTGGLPLADQPQHF
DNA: TGTGGCACCAGTGATAACATGACGACAGGGGGTTTACCATTGGCAGATCAGCCCCAGCATTTT

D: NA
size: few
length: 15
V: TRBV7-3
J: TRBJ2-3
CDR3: CASSLMGVRTDTQYF
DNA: TGTGCCAGCAGCTTAATGGGGGTCCGCACAGATACGCAGTATTTT

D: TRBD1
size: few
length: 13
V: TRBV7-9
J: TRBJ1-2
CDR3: CASSPGTGRPYTF
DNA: TGTGCCAGCAGTCCTGGGACAGGGAGACCCTACACCTTC

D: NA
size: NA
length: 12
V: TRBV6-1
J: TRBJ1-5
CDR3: CASNPSNQPQHF
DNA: TGTGCCAGCAACCCTAGCAATCAGCCCCAGCATTTT

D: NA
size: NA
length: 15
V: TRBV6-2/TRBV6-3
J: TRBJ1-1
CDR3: CASSFIPTVDTEAFF
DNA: TGTGCCAGCAGTTTCATCCCGACGGTAGACACTGAAGCTTTCTTT

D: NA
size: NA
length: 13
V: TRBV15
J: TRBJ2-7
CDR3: CATSRDVGDEQYF
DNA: TGTGCCACCAGCAGAGATGTAGGGGACGAGCAGTACTTC

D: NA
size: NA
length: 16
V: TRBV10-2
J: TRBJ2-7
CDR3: CASSEPRGVKVYEQYF
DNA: TGCGCCAGCAGTGAGCCACGGGGAGTAAAGGTCTACGAGCAGTACTTC

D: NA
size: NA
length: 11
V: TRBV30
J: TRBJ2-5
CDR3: CAWILWGTQYF
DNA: TGTGCCTGGATCCTATGGGGGACCCAGTACTTC

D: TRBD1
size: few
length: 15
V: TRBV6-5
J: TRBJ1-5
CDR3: CASSWGQGANQPQHF
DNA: TGTGCCAGCAGTTGGGGACAGGGTGCCAATCAGCCCCAGCATTTT

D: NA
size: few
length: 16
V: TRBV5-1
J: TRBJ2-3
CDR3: CASRTNRLPSTDTQYF
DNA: TGCGCCAGCAGGACTAACCGACTTCCTAGCACAGATACGCAGTATTTT

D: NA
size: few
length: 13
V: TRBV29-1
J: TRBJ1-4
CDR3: CSVGGGIGEKLFF
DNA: TGCAGCGTTGGAGGTGGGATCGGTGAAAAACTGTTTTTT

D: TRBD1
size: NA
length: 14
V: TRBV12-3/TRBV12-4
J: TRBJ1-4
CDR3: CASRDRATNEKLFF
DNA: TGTGCCAGCAGGGACAGGGCGACTAATGAAAAACTGTTTTTT

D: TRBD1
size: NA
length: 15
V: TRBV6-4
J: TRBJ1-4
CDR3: CASSEQGQANEKLFF
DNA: TGTGCCAGCAGTGAACAGGGGCAGGCTAATGAAAAACTGTTTTTT

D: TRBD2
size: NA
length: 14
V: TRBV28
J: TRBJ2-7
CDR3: CASMGTSGIYEQYF
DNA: TGTGCCAGCATGGGTACTAGCGGGATTTACGAGCAGTACTTC

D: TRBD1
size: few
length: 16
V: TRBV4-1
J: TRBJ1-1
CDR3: CASSQQQTGLNTEAFF
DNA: TGCGCCAGCAGCCAACAACAGACAGGGCTGAACACTGAAGCTTTCTTT

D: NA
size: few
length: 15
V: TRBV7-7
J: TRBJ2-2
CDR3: CASSLGATTTGELFF
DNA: TGTGCCAGCAGCTTAGGGGCTACTACCACCGGGGAGCTGTTTTTT

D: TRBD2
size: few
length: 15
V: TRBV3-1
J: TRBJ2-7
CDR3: CASSQGISGPYEQYF
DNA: TGTGCCAGCAGCCAAGGGATTAGCGGGCCGTACGAGCAGTACTTC

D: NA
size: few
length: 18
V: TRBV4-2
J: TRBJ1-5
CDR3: CASSQDQFGGYSNQPQHF
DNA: TGTGCCAGCAGCCAAGATCAGTTTGGGGGTTATAGCAATCAGCCCCAGCATTTT

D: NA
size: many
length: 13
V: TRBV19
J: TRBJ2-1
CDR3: CASTVLGSNEQFF
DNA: TGTGCCAGTACTGTACTAGGGAGCAATGAGCAGTTCTTC

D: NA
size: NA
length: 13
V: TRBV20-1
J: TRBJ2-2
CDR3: CSARAISAGELFF
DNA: TGCAGTGCTAGAGCTATCTCCGCCGGGGAGCTGTTTTTT

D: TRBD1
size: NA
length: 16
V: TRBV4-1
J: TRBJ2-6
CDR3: CASSHRTGAGANVLTF
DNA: TGCGCCAGCAGCCACAGAACAGGGGCTGGGGCCAACGTCCTGACTTTC

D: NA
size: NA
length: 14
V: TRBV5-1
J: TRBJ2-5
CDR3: CASSLDSGPGTQYF
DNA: TGCGCCAGCAGCTTGGACAGCGGTCCGGGGACCCAGTACTTC

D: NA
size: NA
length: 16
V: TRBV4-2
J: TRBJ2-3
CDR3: CASSQEQRVTTDTQYF
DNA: TGTGCCAGCAGCCAAGAACAGCGGGTGACTACAGATACGCAGTATTTT